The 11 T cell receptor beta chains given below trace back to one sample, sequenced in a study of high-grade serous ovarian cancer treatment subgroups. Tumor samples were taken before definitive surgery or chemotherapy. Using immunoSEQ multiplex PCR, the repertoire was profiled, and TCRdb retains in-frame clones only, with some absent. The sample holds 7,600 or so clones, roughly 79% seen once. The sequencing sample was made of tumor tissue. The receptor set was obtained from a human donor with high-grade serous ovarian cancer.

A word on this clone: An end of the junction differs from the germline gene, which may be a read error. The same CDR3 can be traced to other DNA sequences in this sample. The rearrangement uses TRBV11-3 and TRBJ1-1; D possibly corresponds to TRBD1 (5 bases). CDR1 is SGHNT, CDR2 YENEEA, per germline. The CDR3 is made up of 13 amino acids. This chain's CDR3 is CASSLGADTEAFF. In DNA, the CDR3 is TGCGCCAGCAGCTTAGGGGCGGACACTGAAGCTTTCTTT.

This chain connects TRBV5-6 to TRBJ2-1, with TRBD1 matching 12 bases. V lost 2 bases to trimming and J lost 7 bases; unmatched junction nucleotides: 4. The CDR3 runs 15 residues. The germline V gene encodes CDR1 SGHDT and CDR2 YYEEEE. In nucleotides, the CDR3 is TGTGCCAGCAGCTTCGGGACAGGGGGCATTAATGAGCAGTTCTTC. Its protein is CASSFGTGGINEQFF.

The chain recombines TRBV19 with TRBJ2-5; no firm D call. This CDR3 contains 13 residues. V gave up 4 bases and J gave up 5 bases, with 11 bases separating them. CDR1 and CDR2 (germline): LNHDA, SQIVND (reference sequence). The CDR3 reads CASSTRVGETQYF. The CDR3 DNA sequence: TGTGCCAGTAGTACAAGGGTAGGGGAGACCCAGTACTTC.

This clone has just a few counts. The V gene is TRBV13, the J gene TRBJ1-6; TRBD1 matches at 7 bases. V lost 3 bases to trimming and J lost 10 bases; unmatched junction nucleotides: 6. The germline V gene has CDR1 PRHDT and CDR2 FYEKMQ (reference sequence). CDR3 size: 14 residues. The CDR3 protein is CASSLKGAWSPLHF. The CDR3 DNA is TGTGCCAGCAGCTTGAAGGGGGCTTGGTCACCCCTCCACTTT.

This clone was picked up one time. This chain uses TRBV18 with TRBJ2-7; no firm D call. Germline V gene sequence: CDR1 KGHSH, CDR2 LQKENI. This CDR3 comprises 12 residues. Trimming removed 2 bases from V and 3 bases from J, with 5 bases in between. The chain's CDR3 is CASSPFSYEQYF. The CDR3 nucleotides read TGTGCCAGCTCACCATTTAGCTACGAGCAGTACTTC.

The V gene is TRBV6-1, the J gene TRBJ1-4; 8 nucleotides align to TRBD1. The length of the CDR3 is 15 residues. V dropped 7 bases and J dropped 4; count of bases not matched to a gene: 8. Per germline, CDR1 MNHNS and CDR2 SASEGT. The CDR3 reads CASTKGTGDNEKLFF. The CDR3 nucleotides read TGTGCCAGCACCAAAGGGACAGGTGATAATGAAAAACTGTTTTTT.

CDR3 sequence reads: CASSLEGSSYNEQFF. The CDR3 region has the DNA TGTGCCAGCAGCTTAGAGGGGAGCTCCTACAATGAGCAGTTCTTC. The chain joins TRBV7-3 to TRBJ2-1, with D perhaps matching TRBD1 or TRBD2 (5 bases each). The CDR3 totals 15 residues. The V gene lost 2 bases and the J gene lost 0 bases, with 8 bases spanning the gap. Germline CDR1 SGHTA, CDR2 FQGTGA.

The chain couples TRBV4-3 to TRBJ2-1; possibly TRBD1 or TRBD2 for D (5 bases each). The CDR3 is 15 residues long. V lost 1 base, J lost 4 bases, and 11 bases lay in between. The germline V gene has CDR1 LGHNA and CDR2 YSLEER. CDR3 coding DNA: TGCGCCAGCAGCCAAGTATGGGGACCTTACAATGAGCAGTTCTTC. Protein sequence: CASSQVWGPYNEQFF.

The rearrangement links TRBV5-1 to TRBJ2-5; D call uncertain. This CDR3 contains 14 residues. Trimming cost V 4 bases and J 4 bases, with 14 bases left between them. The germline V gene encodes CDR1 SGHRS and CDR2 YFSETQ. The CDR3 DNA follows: TGCGCCAGCAGCCGCGGCTCGGTGGGAGAGACCCAGTACTTC. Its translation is CASSRGSVGETQYF.

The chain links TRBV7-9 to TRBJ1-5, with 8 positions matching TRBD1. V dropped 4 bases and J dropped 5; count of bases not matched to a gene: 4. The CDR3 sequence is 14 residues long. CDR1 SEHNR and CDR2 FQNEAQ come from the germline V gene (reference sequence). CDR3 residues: CASSSGQGDQPQHF. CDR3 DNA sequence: TGTGCCAGCAGCTCAGGACAGGGCGATCAGCCCCAGCATTTT. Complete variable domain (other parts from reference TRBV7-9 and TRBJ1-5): DTGVSQNPRHKITKRGQNVTFRCDPISEHNRLYWYRQTLGQGPEFLTYFQNEAQLEKSRLLSDRFSAERPKGSFSTLEIQRTEQGDSAMYLCASSSGQGDQPQHFGDGTRLSIL.

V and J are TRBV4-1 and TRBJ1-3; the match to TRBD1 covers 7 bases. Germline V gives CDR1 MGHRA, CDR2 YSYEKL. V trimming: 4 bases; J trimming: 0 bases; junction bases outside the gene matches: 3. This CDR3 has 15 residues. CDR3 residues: CASSRGQVSGNTIYF. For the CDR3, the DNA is TGCGCCAGCAGCCGAGGACAGGTCTCTGGAAACACCATATATTTT.